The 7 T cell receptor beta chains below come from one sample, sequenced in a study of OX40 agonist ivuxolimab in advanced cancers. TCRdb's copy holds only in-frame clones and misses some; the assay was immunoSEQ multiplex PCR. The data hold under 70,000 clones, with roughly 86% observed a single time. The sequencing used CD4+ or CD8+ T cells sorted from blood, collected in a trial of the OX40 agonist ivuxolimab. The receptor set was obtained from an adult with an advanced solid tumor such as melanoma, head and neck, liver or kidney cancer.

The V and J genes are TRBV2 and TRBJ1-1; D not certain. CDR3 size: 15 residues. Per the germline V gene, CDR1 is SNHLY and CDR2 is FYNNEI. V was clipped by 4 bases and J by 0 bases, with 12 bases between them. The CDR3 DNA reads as TGTGCCAGCAGTGTTTTTGGTGACATGAACACTGAAGCTTTCTTT. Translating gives CASSVFGDMNTEAFF.

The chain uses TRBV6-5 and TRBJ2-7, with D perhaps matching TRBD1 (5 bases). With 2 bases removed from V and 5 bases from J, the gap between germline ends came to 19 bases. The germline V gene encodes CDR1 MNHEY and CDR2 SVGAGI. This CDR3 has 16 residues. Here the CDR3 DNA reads TGTGCCAGCAGTTACGCAGGAGCAGGGCCGTCTGACGAGCAGTACTTC. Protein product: CASSYAGAGPSDEQYF.

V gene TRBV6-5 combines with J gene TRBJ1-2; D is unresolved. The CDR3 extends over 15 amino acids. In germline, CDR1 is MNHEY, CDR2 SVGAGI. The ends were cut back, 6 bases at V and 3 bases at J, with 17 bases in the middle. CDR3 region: CASSPGLGRDYGYTF. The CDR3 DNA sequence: TGTGCCAGCAGCCCTGGACTGGGCCGAGACTATGGCTACACCTTC.

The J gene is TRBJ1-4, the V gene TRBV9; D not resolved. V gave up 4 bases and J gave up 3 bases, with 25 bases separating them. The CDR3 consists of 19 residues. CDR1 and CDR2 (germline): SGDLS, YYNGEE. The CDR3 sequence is CASSLSLSSFRPANEKLFF. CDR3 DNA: TGTGCCAGCAGCCTCTCCCTATCCTCTTTCCGGCCAGCTAATGAAAAACTGTTTTTT.

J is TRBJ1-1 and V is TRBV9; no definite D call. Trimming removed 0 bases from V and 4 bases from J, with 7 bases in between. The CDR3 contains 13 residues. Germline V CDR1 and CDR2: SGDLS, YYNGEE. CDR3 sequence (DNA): TGTGCCAGCAGCGTAGGGGTAGCCACTGAAGCTTTCTTT. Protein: CASSVGVATEAFF.

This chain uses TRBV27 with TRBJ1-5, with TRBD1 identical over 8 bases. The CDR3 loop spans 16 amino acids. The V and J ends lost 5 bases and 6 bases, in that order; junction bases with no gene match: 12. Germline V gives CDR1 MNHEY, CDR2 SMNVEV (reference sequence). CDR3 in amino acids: CASSLRTGYGVQPQHF. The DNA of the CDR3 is TGTGCCAGCAGTCTCAGGACAGGGTATGGTGTTCAGCCCCAGCATTTT.

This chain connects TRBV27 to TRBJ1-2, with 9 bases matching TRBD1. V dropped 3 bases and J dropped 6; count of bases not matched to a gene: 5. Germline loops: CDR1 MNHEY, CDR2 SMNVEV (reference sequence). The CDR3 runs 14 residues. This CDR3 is CASSFDRGGNGYTF. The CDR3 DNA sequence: TGTGCCAGCAGTTTCGACAGGGGGGGAAATGGCTACACCTTC.